The 23 T cell receptor beta chains listed next were all sequenced from one sample in a study of CD8+CD57+ T cells in acquired aplastic anemia. TCR beta VDJ combinations and CDR3 sequences were profiled from genomic DNA. TCRdb analysed the reads with MiXCR anew, one entry per CDR3 protein. This table has some 120,000 distinct CDR3 sequences, almost 40% appearing once. CD8+CD57+ cell expansion had been shown by flow cytometry in patients chosen for sequencing. The sample comprised sorted CD4+, CD8+, or CD8+CD57+ T cells (not recorded which) from PBMCs. These TCRs come from a human donor with aplastic anemia.

This clonotype has more than one count but fewer than ten. The chain uses TRBV4-1 and TRBJ2-2, with D hard to call. Trimming took 7 bases from V and 6 from J, leaving 18 bases between them. The CDR3 extends over 15 amino acids. The germline gives CDR1 MGHRA, CDR2 YSYEKL. CDR3 amino acids: CASTRLDGSAGELFF. CDR3 coding DNA: TGCGCCAGCACCCGACTGGACGGTTCGGCCGGGGAGCTGTTTTTT.

In this sample, this clonotype turned up a few times. The rearrangement links TRBV28 to TRBJ2-7; D is possibly TRBD1 (6 bases). Per germline, CDR1 MDHEN and CDR2 SYDVKM. V lost 5 bases and J 2 bases, leaving 19 bases between the germline ends. This CDR3 is 16 amino acids long. In nucleotides, the CDR3 is TGTGCCAGCAGTCCCCATCGGACAGAATTGACCTACGAGCAGTACTTC. This codes for CASSPHRTELTYEQYF.

This clonotype showed up many times. V and J are TRBV20-1 and TRBJ2-5; 10 bases fit TRBD2. Germline trimming cut 6 bases from V and 5 bases from J; bases unmatched to any gene: 12. The CDR3 runs 15 residues. Germline V gene sequence: CDR1 DFQATT, CDR2 SNEGSKA (reference sequence). The CDR3: CSAAKGSGGAETQYF. CDR3 DNA sequence: TGCAGTGCCGCGAAGGGAAGCGGGGGGGCTGAGACCCAGTACTTC.

This clonotype was seen many times. The J gene is TRBJ2-2, the V gene TRBV19; TRBD1 might be the D (6 bases). The CDR3 is 17 amino acids. Deletions cut 4 bases from V and 1 base from J, with 16 bases between. Germline V gene data show CDR1 as LNHDA and CDR2 as SQIVND (reference sequence). This CDR3 reads CASSKRNRVLNTGELFF. The CDR3 DNA follows: TGTGCCAGTAGTAAGCGGAACAGGGTATTGAACACCGGGGAGCTGTTTTTT.

In this sample, this clonotype turned up a few times. This chain connects TRBV5-5 to TRBJ1-1; no definite D call. This CDR3 comprises 14 residues. Germline loops: CDR1 SGHKS, CDR2 YYEKEE (reference sequence). Trimming stripped 0 bases from V and 0 bases from J, with 6 bases between. CDR3 protein: CASSLDRLNTEAFF. Here the CDR3 DNA reads TGTGCCAGCAGCTTGGACAGATTGAACACTGAAGCTTTCTTT.

This clonotype was detected ten times or more. CDR3 loop: CASSLAQGNTEAFF. The DNA of the CDR3 is TGCGCCAGCAGCTTGGCGCAGGGAAACACTGAAGCTTTCTTT. The gene calls are TRBV5-1 and TRBJ1-1; maybe TRBD1 (5 bases). Germline V lookup: CDR1 SGHRS, CDR2 YFSETQ. The CDR3 has 14 amino acids. The germline V and J ends were trimmed by 0 bases and 2 bases, with 8 bases remaining between them.

This rearrangement joins TRBV6-1 to TRBJ1-1; D is possibly TRBD1 (6 bases). The CDR3 runs to 14 residues. V gave up 7 bases and J gave up 5 bases, with 17 bases separating them. CDR1 MNHNS and CDR2 SASEGT come from the germline V gene. The CDR3 DNA follows: TGTGCCAGCACCCAAGGGGGTTCAGGGACTGAAGCTTTCTTT. The encoded protein is CASTQGGSGTEAFF.

This clonotype appeared many times. CDR3 in DNA: TGTGCCAGCAGCTTAGCGTCGGGGAACTATGGCTACACCTTC. Its protein is CASSLASGNYGYTF. V and J are TRBV7-8 and TRBJ1-2; D gene unclear. This CDR3 has 14 amino acids. Trimming removed 0 bases at V and 2 bases at J, with 7 bases between. The germline gives CDR1 SGHVS, CDR2 FQNEAQ. The full variable domain, its missing parts supplied by reference TRBV7-8 and TRBJ1-2, is GAGVSQSPRYKVAKRGQDVALRCDPISGHVSLFWYQQALGQGPEFLTYFQNEAQLDKSGLPSDRFFAERPEGSVSTLKIQRTQQEDSAVYLCASSLASGNYGYTFGSGTRLTVV.

In this sample, this clonotype turned up many times. The genes are TRBV11-1 and TRBJ1-1; TRBD1 matches at 8 bases. Germline lookup yields CDR1 SGHAT and CDR2 FQDESV (reference sequence). The CDR3 has 16 residues. V lost 5 bases to trimming and J lost 0 bases; unmatched junction nucleotides: 8. Here the CDR3 DNA reads TGTGCCAGCAGCCCAAGGGACAGGACTATGAACACTGAAGCTTTCTTT. Translating gives CASSPRDRTMNTEAFF.

As concerns this clonotype: Since a much larger clone is just one base distant, this may be a read error. The chain carries TRBV20-1 and TRBJ2-2; D is possibly TRBD2 (6 bases). CDR3 length: 16 residues. CDR1 is DFQATT and CDR2 is SNEGSKA in the germline V gene (reference sequence). The CDR3 bases are TGCAGTGCTGCCGGCGGGCGGGGCATAAACACCGGGGAGCTGTCTTTT. Translated: CSAAGGRGINTGELSF.

This clonotype was seen many times. The CDR3: CASSPSGNIQYF. The CDR3 coding sequence is TGTGCCAGTTCCCCAAGCGGGAACATTCAGTACTTC. The rearrangement joins TRBV19 to TRBJ2-4, with a weak D call TRBD2 (6 bases). The CDR3 is made up of 12 amino acids. The germline CDR1 and CDR2 sequences are LNHDA and SQIVND (reference sequence). Trimming shortened V by 8 bases and J by 7 bases, and 12 bases separated the two germline ends.

Many counts were recorded for this clonotype. The genes are TRBV20-1 and TRBJ2-5; possibly TRBD2 for D (6 bases). V gave up 5 bases and J gave up 1 base, with 8 bases separating them. From germline, CDR1 is DFQATT and CDR2 SNEGSKA (reference sequence). This CDR3 spans 12 amino acids. Here the CDR3 reads CSALGLQETQYF. In DNA, the CDR3 is TGCAGTGCTCTGGGACTCCAAGAGACCCAGTACTTC.

J is TRBJ1-2 and V is TRBV30; 9 nucleotides align to TRBD1. Germline V gene data show CDR1 as GTSNPN and CDR2 as SVGIG (reference sequence). The CDR3 has 14 residues. J gave up 2 bases and V 2 bases, and 3 bases lay outside the gene matches. The CDR3 sequence is CAWSPGTGNYGYTF. The CDR3 nucleotides are TGTGCCTGGAGTCCCGGGACAGGGAACTATGGCTACACCTTC.

V gene TRBV6-2 or TRBV6-3 combines with J gene TRBJ2-3; D uncertain. Germline CDR1 and CDR2: MNHEY and SVGEGT. V lost 2 bases, J lost 2 bases, and 17 bases lay in between. There are 17 residues in the CDR3. The chain's CDR3 is CASSYGRRNLLTDTQYF. The CDR3 DNA sequence: TGTGCCAGCAGTTACGGTCGGAGAAACCTCCTCACAGATACGCAGTATTTT.

This clonotype was seen many times. The gene calls are TRBV6-2 or TRBV6-3 and TRBJ2-1; TRBD2 matches at 7 bases. This CDR3 contains 17 residues. In germline, CDR1 is MNHEY, CDR2 SVGEGT. Trimming cost V 0 bases and J 1 base; bases outside gene matches: 6. CDR3 residues: CASSYSNWGGSYNEQFF. The CDR3 nucleotides are TGTGCCAGCAGTTACTCGAATTGGGGGGGGTCCTACAATGAGCAGTTCTTC.

This clonotype was found many times. V is TRBV5-4 and J is TRBJ2-7; 9 bases map to TRBD1. CDR1 is SGHNT, CDR2 YYREEE, per germline (reference sequence). Germline trimming cut 3 bases from V and 3 bases from J; bases unmatched to any gene: 7. The CDR3 is made up of 15 amino acids. The CDR3: CASSYETGGSYEQYF. In DNA, the CDR3 is TGTGCCAGCAGCTATGAGACAGGGGGAAGCTACGAGCAGTACTTC.

Regarding this clonotype: An end of the junction differs from the germline gene, which may be a read error. This chain uses TRBV11-1 with TRBJ2-7, with D possibly being TRBD1 (5 bases). The CDR3 runs 14 residues. In germline, CDR1 is SGHAT, CDR2 FQDESV (reference sequence). CDR3 nucleotides: TGTGCCAGCAGCTCGTACAACCAGGGCGGCGAGCTGTACTTC. As protein: CASSSYNQGGELYF.

The rearrangement uses TRBV20-1 and TRBJ2-5, with 8 bases that match TRBD2. The CDR3 runs to 13 residues. Germline V CDR1 and CDR2: DFQATT, SNEGSKA (reference sequence). Trimming took 1 base from V and 5 from J; bases not matched to a gene: 3. The CDR3 DNA is TGCAGTGCTAGAGCGGGGGGGCACGAGACCCAGTACTTC. The encoded protein is CSARAGGHETQYF.

The J gene is TRBJ2-1, the V gene TRBV24-1; 11 nucleotides match TRBD2. Germline V lookup: CDR1 KGHDR, CDR2 SFDVKD. V lost 5 bases and J lost 8; bases outside the gene matches: 4. This CDR3 spans 14 amino acids. This CDR3 is CATSVAGGRDEQFF. The CDR3 DNA is TGTGCCACCAGTGTAGCGGGAGGGCGAGATGAGCAGTTCTTC.

The V gene is TRBV10-3, the J gene TRBJ1-2; D gene unclear. There are 12 residues in the CDR3. CDR1 and CDR2 (germline): ENHRY, SYGVKD. Trimming pared 0 bases from V and 10 bases from J, leaving 9 bases between. In DNA, the CDR3 is TGTGCCATCAGTGAGTCTAGGGCACACTACACCTTC. Residues: CAISESRAHYTF.

The rearrangement links TRBV15 to TRBJ2-7; tentatively, D is TRBD1 or TRBD2 (7 bases each). The CDR3 consists of 17 residues. V lost 3 bases and J 5 bases, leaving 23 bases between the germline ends. Germline-derived CDR1 and CDR2 are LNHNV and YYDKDF (reference sequence). The CDR3 nucleotides read TGTGCCACCAGCAGTGGGGGGGGCAGGGGGATCAAAAACGAGCAGTACTTC. Translating it yields CATSSGGGRGIKNEQYF.

The table lists this clonotype with many counts. The gene calls are TRBV7-2 and TRBJ2-1, with D perhaps matching TRBD1 (5 bases). The CDR3 has 16 residues. The V gene lost 6 bases and the J gene lost 2 bases, with 17 bases spanning the gap. CDR1 and CDR2 from the germline V gene are SGHTA and FQGNSA. This CDR3 reads CASRPRAVGAYNEQFF. CDR3 bases: TGTGCCAGCAGACCCCGGGCAGTAGGGGCCTACAATGAGCAGTTCTTC.

The rearrangement uses TRBV25-1 and TRBJ2-7; no clear D. This CDR3 is 16 amino acids long. Looked up from germline, CDR1 is MGHDK and CDR2 is SYGVNS. Trimming pared 5 bases from V and 2 bases from J, leaving 19 bases between. The CDR3 reads CASSRLNGPSPYEQYF. DNA for the CDR3: TGTGCCAGCAGTCGTCTTAATGGGCCGTCCCCCTACGAGCAGTACTTC.